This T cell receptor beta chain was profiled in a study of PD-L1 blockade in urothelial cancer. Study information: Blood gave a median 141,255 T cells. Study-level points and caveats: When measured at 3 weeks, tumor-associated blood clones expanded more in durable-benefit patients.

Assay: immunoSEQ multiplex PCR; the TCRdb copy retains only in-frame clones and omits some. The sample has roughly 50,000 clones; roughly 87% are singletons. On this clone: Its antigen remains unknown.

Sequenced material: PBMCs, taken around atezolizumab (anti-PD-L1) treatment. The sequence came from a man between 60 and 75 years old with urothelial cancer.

This CDR3 is CASSLDRGTVNNIQYF. The CDR3 bases are TGTGCCAGCAGCTTGGACCGGGGGACAGTAAATAACATTCAGTACTTC. This chain links TRBV5-6 with TRBJ2-4; a weak D match, TRBD1 (7 bases). V dropped 0 bases and J dropped 7 bases, with 17 bases sitting between them. The CDR3 is made up of 16 amino acids. CDR1 is SGHDT and CDR2 is YYEEEE in the germline V gene.